These 10 T cell receptor beta chains share one sample of origin, sequenced in a study of somatic mutations in cytotoxic T cells in rheumatoid arthritis. The assay was immunoSEQ multiplex PCR, and TCRdb's table has in-frame clones only and misses some. The sample has more than 20,000 clones, approximately 86% seen once. The sequenced sample was CD8+ T cells sorted from blood. The receptors here all came from a woman between 50 and 59 years old in good health.

The chain couples TRBV2 to TRBJ2-3; unclear D gene. Germline CDR1 reads SNHLY; CDR2 reads FYNNEI. The CDR3 totals 13 residues. V gave up 0 bases and J gave up 7 bases, with 8 bases separating them. CDR3 sequence (DNA): TGTGCCAGCAGTGAAGCTAGGGTGAATACGCAGTATTTT. Translated, it gives CASSEARVNTQYF.

This clone was recorded only once. This chain uses TRBV7-2 with TRBJ2-7, with D maybe TRBD2 (6 bases). Trimming took off 5 bases at V and 3 bases at J, with 20 bases between the two ends. The CDR3 is 16 amino acids. Germline V gene lookup returns CDR1 SGHTA and CDR2 FQGNSA. This chain's CDR3 is CASSHLPRTINYEQYF. CDR3 DNA sequence: TGTGCCAGCAGCCACCTACCCCGGACTATTAACTACGAGCAGTACTTC. Full variable domain (rest looked up from reference TRBV7-2 and TRBJ2-7): GAGVSQSPSNKVTEKGKDVELRCDPISGHTALYWYRQSLGQGLEFLIYFQGNSAPDKSGLPSDRFSAERTGGSVSTLTIQRTQQEDSAVYLCASSHLPRTINYEQYFGPGTRLTVT.

This chain joins TRBV9 and TRBJ2-5; 8 bases match TRBD1. This CDR3 is 14 amino acids long. CDR1 is SGDLS and CDR2 is YYNGEE in the germline V gene. The trim removed 4 bases at V and 7 bases at J, leaving 9 bases unmatched. The chain's CDR3 is CASSPPGQGVTQYF. In DNA, the CDR3 is TGTGCCAGCAGCCCCCCCGGACAGGGTGTGACCCAGTACTTC. The complete variable domain, with remaining parts taken from reference TRBV9 and TRBJ2-5, reads DSGVTQTPKHLITATGQRVTLRCSPRSGDLSVYWYQQSLDQGLQFLIQYYNGEERAKGNILERFSAQQFPDLHSELNLSSLELGDSALYFCASSPPGQGVTQYFGPGTRLLVL.

This clone was recorded only once. The chain has TRBV5-6 and TRBJ2-3; D may be TRBD1 or TRBD2 (5 bases each). Trimming took 4 bases from V and 5 from J, leaving 11 bases between them. This CDR3 spans 13 amino acids. Germline CDR1 reads SGHDT; CDR2 reads YYEEEE. CDR3 sequence reads: CASSIGTGDTQYF. In nucleotides, the CDR3 is TGTGCCAGCAGCATCGGGACCGGAGATACGCAGTATTTT.

This chain uses TRBV12-5 with TRBJ2-1; the D gene could be TRBD1 or TRBD2 (6 bases each). V lost 0 bases, J lost 10 bases, and 10 bases lay in between. The CDR3 runs 13 residues. Germline V gives CDR1 LGHNT, CDR2 FRNRAP. The CDR3 nucleotides are TGTGCTAGTGGTTTGGTAACGGGGGCCGAGCAGTTCTTC. Translated, it gives CASGLVTGAEQFF.

V usage is TRBV5-1 and J usage is TRBJ2-1; D not certain. Germline lookup yields CDR1 SGHRS and CDR2 YFSETQ. V lost 0 bases and J lost 0, with 10 bases in between. The CDR3 is 16 amino acids. DNA for the CDR3: TGCGCCAGCAGCTTGGCCGGGCATCCCTCCTACAATGAGCAGTTCTTC. Amino acids: CASSLAGHPSYNEQFF.

The table lists this clone with a few counts. The chain uses TRBV25-1 and TRBJ1-1; D uncertain. V was trimmed by 3 bases and J by 4 bases, leaving 9 bases between them. The CDR3 is 13 residues long. The germline V gene has CDR1 MGHDK and CDR2 SYGVNS. The CDR3 nucleotides read TGTGCCAGCAGTGAGTCTGCGTCCACTGAAGCTTTCTTT. This gives the protein CASSESASTEAFF.

This clone was seen a single time. This chain uses TRBV9 with TRBJ1-4; the match to TRBD1 covers 9 bases. From germline, CDR1 is SGDLS and CDR2 YYNGEE. V gave up 3 bases and J gave up 0 bases; unmatched junction bases: 6. The CDR3 totals 17 residues. CDR3 in amino acids: CASSGGQGGATNEKLFF. In DNA, the CDR3 is TGTGCCAGCAGCGGGGGACAGGGAGGAGCAACTAATGAAAAACTGTTTTTT.

This rearrangement joins TRBV6-5 to TRBJ1-2; D unclear. Deletions cut 5 bases from V and 4 bases from J, with 14 bases between. This CDR3 comprises 14 residues. Germline loops: CDR1 MNHEY, CDR2 SVGAGI. The CDR3 bases are TGTGCCAGCAGTCCCCCCGACGGACTCTATGGCTACACCTTC. This translates into CASSPPDGLYGYTF.

This clone appeared a single time. The V call is TRBV5-1, the J call TRBJ1-4; 8 bases are a match to TRBD1. V shed 0 bases and J 6 bases; nucleotides not matched to a gene: 1. CDR1 SGHRS and CDR2 YFSETQ come from the germline V gene. The CDR3 sequence is 14 residues long. CDR3 DNA sequence: TGCGCCAGCAGCTTGGCAGGGGGCGATGAAAAACTGTTTTTT. This gives the protein CASSLAGGDEKLFF.